The present entry profiles one TCR beta chain with its context. V shed 6 bases and J shed 8 bases, with 19 bases lying between them. Looked up from germline, CDR1 is MDHEN and CDR2 is SYDVKM. The CDR3 length is 15 residues. Patients with autoimmune history or systemic immunosuppression were excluded. The entry originates in a study of OX40 agonist ivuxolimab in advanced cancers. Produced via immunoSEQ multiplex PCR; TCRdb's table is partial and in-frame only. This repertoire shows around 80,000 clones, around 86% found once; its top ten account for roughly 3%. The sample here was CD4+ or CD8+ T cells sorted from blood, taken in a trial of the OX40 agonist ivuxolimab. The receptor's source is an adult with an advanced solid tumor such as melanoma, head and neck, liver or kidney cancer. The rearrangement uses TRBV28 and TRBJ1-4; D is uncertain. CDR3 nucleotide sequence: TGTGCCAGCAGCCCGGGATCTGGGTTGGGGGAAAAACTGTTTTTT. Encoded protein: CASSPGSGLGEKLFF.